The present T cell receptor (beta chain) was sequenced within a study of CD8 T cells in ankylosing spondylitis. By quantitative 5'-RACE with molecular barcodes, the TCR beta libraries were made. Each CDR3 protein is one row after TCRdb ran MiXCR on the 5' RACE reads. The data hold roughly 700,000 distinct CDR3 sequences, with 15% to 20% observed a single time. Findings of the study overall: Ankylosing spondylitis blood appeared to be characterized by a TCR beta motif of several highly homologous variants. Clones linked to disease were reported to show significant enrichment in matched ankylosing spondylitis synovial fluid. Relatively scarce in peripheral blood, disease-linked clones were CD8+.

Germline values: CDR1 SEHNR, CDR2 FQNEAQ (reference sequence). CDR3 length equals 16 residues. V trimming: 4 bases; J trimming: 0 bases; junction bases outside the gene matches: 6. About this clonotype itself: Its specificity is not known.

This TCR was sampled from a male donor with ankylosing spondylitis. The rearrangement links TRBV7-9 to TRBJ2-5; 9 positions match TRBD2. Material: blood, either unsorted or a sorted T cell fraction (not recorded which). CDR3 DNA sequence: TGTGCCAGCAGCTGGCCCCGACTAGCGGACCAAGAGACCCAGTACTTC. This sequence encodes CASSWPRLADQETQYF.